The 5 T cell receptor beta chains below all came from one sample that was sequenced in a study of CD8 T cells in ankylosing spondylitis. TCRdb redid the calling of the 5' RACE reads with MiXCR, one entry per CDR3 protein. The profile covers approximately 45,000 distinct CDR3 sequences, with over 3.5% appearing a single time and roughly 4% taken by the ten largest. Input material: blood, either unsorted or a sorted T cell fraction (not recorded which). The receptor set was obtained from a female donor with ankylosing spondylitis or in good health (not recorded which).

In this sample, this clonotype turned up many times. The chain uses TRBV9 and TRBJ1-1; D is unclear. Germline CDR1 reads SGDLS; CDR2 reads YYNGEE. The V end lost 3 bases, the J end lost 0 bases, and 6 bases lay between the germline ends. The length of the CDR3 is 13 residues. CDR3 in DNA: TGTGCCAGCAGCGGTGTTTTGAACACTGAAGCTTTCTTT. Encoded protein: CASSGVLNTEAFF.

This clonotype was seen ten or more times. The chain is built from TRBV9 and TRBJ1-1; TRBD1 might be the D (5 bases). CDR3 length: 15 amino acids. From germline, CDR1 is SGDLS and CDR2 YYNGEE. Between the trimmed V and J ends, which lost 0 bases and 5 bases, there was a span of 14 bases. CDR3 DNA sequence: TGTGCCAGCAGCGTAGTGGGGGGGATAGGGACTGAAGCTTTCTTT. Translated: CASSVVGGIGTEAFF.

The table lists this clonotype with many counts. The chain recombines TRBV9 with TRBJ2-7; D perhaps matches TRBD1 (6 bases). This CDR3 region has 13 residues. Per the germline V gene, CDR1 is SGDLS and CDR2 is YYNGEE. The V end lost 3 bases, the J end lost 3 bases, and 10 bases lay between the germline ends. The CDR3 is CASSATGNYEQYF. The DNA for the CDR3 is TGTGCCAGCAGCGCAACAGGGAACTACGAGCAGTACTTC.

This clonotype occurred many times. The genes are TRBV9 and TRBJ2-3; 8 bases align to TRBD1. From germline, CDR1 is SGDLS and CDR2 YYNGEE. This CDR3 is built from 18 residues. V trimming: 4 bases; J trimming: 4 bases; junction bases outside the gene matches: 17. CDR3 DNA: TGTGCCAGCAGCTTTACAGGGGGTGGCAGGTCTGTCGCAGATACGCAGTATTTT. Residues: CASSFTGGGRSVADTQYF.

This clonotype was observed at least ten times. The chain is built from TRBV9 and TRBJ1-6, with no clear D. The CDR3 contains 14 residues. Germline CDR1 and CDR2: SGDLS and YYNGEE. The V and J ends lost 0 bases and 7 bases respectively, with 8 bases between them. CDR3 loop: CASSVVPGNSPLHF. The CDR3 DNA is TGTGCCAGCAGCGTAGTGCCGGGAAATTCACCCCTCCACTTT.